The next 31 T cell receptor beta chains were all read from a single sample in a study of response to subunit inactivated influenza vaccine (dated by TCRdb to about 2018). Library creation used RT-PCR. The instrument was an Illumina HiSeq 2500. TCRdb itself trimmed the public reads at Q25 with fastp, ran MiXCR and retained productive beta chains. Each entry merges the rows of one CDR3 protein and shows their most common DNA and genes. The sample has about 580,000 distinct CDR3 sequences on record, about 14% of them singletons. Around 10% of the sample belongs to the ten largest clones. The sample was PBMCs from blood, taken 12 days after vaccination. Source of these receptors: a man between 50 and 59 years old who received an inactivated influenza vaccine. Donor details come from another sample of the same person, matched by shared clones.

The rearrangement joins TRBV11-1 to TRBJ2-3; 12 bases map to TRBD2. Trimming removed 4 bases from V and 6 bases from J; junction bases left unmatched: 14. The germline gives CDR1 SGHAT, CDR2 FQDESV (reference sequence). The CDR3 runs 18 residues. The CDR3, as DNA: TGTGCCAGCAGCTACGGGACTAGCGGGCTTCTCTTACGGGATACGCAGTATTTT. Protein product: CASSYGTSGLLLRDTQYF.

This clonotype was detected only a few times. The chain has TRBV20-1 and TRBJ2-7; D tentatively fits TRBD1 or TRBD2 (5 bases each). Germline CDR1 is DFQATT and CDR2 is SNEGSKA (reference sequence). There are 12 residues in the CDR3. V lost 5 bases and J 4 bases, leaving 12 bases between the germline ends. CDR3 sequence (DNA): TGCAGTGCTGGGGCGTCGGGGTACGAGCAGTACTTC. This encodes CSAGASGYEQYF.

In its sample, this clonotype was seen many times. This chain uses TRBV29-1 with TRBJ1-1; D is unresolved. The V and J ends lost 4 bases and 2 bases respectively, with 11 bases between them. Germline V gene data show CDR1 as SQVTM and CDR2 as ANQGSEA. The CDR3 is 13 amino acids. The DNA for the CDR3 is TGCAGCGTTGCCCAGACCGGAAACACTGAAGCTTTCTTT. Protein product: CSVAQTGNTEAFF.

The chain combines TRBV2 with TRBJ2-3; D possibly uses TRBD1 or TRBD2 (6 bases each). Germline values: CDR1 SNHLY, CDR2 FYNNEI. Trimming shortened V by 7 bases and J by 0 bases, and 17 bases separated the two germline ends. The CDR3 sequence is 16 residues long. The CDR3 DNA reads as TGTGCCAGCATCCGTAACGAGGGGGGAAGCACAGATACGCAGTATTTT. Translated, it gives CASIRNEGGSTDTQYF.

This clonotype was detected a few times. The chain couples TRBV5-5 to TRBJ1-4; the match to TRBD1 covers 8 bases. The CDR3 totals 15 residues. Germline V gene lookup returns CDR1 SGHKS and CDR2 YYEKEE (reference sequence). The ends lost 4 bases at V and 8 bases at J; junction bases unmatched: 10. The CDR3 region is CASSNSGQGWEKLFF. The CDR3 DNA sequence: TGTGCCAGCAGCAACAGTGGACAGGGATGGGAAAAACTGTTTTTT.

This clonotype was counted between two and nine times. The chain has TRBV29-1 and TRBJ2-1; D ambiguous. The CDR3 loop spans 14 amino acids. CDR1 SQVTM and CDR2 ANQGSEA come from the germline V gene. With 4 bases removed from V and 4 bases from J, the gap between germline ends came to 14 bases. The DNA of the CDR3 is TGCAGCGTTGTGGGATTTCAAATTTACAATGAGCAGTTCTTC. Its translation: CSVVGFQIYNEQFF.

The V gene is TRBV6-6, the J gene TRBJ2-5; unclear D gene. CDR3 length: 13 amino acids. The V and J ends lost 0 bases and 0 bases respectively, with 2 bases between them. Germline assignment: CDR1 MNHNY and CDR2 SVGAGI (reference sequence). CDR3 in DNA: TGTGCCAGCAGTTACTCGAACCAAGAGACCCAGTACTTC. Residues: CASSYSNQETQYF.

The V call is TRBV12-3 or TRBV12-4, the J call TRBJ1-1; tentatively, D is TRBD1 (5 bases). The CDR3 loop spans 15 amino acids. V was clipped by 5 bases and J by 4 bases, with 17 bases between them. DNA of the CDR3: TGTGCCAGCAGTGCCACGAGGGGCCGCGGCACTGAAGCTTTCTTT. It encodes CASSATRGRGTEAFF.

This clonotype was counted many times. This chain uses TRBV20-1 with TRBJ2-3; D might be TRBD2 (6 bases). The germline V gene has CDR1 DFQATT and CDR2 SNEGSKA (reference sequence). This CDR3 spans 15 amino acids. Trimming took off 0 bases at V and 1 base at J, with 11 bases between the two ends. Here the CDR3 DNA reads TGCAGTGCTAGAGATGGTGCTAGCGGCACAGATACGCAGTATTTT. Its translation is CSARDGASGTDTQYF.

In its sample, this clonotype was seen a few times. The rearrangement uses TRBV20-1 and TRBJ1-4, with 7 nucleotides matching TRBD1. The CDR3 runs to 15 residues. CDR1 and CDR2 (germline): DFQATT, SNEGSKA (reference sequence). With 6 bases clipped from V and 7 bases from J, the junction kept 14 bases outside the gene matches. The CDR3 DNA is TGCAGTGCCCAGCCCTACAGGGGTGTTGGTGAAAAACTGTTTTTT. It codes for CSAQPYRGVGEKLFF.

For the CDR3, the DNA is TGTGCCAGCAGTTACTCGTATACGGGACTCTTTTCCTACGAGCAGTACTTC. Translation: CASSYSYTGLFSYEQYF. V usage is TRBV6-5 and J usage is TRBJ2-7; D is possibly TRBD2 (6 bases). Germline-derived CDR1 and CDR2 are MNHEY and SVGAGI. This CDR3 has 17 amino acids. The ends were cut back, 0 bases at V and 1 base at J, with 16 bases in the middle.

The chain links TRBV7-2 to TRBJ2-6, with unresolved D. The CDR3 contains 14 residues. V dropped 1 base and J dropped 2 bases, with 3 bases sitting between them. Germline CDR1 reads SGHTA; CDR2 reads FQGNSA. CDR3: CASSLDTGANVLTF. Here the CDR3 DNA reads TGTGCCAGCAGCTTAGATACTGGGGCCAACGTCCTGACTTTC.

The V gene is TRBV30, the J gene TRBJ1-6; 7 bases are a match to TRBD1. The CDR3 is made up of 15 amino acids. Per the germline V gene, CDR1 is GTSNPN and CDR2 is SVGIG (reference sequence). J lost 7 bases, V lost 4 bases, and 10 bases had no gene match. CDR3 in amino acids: CAWIPGQSVNSPLHF. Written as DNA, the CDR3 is TGTGCCTGGATCCCGGGACAGAGCGTCAATTCACCCCTCCACTTT.

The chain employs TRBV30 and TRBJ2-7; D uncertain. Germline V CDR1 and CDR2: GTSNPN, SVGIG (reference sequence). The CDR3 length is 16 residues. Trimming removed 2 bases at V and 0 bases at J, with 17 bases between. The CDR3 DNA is TGTGCCTGGAGTATAGGTCCACCGGGCCACTCCTACGAGCAGTACTTC. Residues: CAWSIGPPGHSYEQYF.

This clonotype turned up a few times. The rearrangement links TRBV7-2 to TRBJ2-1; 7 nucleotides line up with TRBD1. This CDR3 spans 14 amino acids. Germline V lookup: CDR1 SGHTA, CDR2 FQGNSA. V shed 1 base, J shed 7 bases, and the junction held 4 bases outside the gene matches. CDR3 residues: CASSLGVRGNEQFF. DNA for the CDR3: TGTGCCAGCAGCTTAGGGGTCAGGGGGAATGAGCAGTTCTTC.

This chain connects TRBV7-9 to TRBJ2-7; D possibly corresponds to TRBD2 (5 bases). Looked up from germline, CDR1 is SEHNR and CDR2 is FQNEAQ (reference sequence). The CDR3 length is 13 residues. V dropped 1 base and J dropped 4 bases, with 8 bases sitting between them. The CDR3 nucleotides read TGTGCCAGCAGCTTAGTTGGGGAGTACGAGCAGTACTTC. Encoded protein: CASSLVGEYEQYF.

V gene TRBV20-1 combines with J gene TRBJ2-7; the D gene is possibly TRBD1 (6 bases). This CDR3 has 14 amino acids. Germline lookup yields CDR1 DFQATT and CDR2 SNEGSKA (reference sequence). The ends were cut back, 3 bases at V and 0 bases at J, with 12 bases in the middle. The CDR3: CSASLTGSSYEQYF. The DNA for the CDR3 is TGCAGTGCTAGTCTCACAGGGAGCTCCTACGAGCAGTACTTC.

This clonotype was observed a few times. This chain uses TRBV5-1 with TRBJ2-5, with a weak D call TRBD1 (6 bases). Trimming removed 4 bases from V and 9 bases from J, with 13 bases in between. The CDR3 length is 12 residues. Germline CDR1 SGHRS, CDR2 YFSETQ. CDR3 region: CASSPGESPQYF. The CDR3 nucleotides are TGCGCCAGCAGCCCAGGGGAGTCGCCCCAGTACTTC.

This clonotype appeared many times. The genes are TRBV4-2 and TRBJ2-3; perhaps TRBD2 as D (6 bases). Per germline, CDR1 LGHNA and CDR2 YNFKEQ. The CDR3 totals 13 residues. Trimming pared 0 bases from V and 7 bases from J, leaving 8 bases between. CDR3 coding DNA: TGTGCCAGCAGCCAAGATCGGGGGAATACGCAGTATTTT. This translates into CASSQDRGNTQYF.

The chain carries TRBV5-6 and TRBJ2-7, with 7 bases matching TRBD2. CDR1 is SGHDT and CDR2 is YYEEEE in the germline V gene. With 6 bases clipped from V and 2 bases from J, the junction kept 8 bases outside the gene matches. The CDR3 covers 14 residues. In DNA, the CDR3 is TGTGCCAGCACCCCGGGAGGTAGTCCCTACGAGCAGTACTTC. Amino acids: CASTPGGSPYEQYF.

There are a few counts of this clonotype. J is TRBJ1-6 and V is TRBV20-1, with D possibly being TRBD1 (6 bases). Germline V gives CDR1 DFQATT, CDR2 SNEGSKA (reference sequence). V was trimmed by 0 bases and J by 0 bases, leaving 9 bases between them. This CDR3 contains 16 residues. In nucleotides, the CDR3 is TGCAGTGCTAGAGAATACAGGGACTCCTATAATTCACCCCTCCACTTT. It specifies CSAREYRDSYNSPLHF.

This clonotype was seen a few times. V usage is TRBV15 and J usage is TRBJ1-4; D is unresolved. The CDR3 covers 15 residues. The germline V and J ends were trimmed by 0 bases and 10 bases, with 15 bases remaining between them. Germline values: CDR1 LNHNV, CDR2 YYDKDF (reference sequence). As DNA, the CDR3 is TGTGCCACCAGCAGAGATCAGGCGGCGAAGGGAAAACTGTTTTTT. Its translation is CATSRDQAAKGKLFF.

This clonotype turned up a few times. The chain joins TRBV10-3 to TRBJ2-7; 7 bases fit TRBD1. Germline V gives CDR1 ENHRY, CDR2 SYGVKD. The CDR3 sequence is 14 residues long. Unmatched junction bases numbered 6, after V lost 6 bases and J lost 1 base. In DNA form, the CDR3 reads TGTGCCATCAGATCATCGACAGGGTCCTACGAGCAGTACTTC. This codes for CAIRSSTGSYEQYF.

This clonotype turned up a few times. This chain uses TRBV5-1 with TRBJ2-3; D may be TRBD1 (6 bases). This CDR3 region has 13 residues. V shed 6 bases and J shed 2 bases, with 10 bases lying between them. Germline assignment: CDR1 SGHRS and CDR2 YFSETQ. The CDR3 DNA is TGCGCCAGCAAGGGGGACGACACAGATACGCAGTATTTT. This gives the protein CASKGDDTDTQYF.

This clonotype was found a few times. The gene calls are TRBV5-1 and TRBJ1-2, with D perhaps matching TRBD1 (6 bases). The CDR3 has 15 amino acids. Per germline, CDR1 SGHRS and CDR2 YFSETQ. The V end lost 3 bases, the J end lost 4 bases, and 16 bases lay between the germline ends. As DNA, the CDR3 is TGCGCCAGCAGCTCGATGACGGGACAACCCTATGGCTACACCTTC. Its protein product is CASSSMTGQPYGYTF.

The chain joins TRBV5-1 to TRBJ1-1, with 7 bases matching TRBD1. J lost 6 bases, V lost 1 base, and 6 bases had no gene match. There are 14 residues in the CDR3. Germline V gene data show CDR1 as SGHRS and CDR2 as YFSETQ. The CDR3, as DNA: TGCGCCAGCAGCTTGACGGCGACAGGGCCTGAAGCTTTCTTT. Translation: CASSLTATGPEAFF.

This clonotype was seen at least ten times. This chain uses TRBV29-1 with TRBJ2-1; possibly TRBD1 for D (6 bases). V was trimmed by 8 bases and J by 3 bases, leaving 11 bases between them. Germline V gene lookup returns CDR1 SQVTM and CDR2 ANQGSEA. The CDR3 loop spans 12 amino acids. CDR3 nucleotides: TGCAGCACCGTGACAGGCTACAATGAGCAGTTCTTC. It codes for CSTVTGYNEQFF.

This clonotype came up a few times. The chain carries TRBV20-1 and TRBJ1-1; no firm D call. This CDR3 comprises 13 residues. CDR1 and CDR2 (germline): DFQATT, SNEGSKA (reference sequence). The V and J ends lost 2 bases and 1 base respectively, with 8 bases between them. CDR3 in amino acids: CSARRFRNTEAFF. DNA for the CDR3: TGCAGTGCTAGAAGGTTCAGGAACACTGAAGCTTTCTTT.

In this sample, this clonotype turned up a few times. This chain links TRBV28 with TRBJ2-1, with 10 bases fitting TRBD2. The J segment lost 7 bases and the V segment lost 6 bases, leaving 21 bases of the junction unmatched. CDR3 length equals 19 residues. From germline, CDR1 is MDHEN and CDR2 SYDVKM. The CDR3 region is CASSPKRGLAGVFGNEQFF. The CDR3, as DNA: TGTGCCAGCAGCCCTAAAAGGGGCCTAGCGGGGGTTTTTGGTAATGAGCAGTTCTTC.

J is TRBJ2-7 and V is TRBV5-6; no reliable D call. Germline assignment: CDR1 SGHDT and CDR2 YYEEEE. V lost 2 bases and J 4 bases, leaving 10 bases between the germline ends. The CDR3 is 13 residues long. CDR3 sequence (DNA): TGTGCCAGCAGCTTTCAAGGCAGGTACGAGCAGTACTTC. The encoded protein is CASSFQGRYEQYF.

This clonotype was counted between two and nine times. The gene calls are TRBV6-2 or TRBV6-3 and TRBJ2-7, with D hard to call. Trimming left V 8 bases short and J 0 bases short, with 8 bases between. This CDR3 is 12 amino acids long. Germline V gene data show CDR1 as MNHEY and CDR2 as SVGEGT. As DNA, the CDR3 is TGTGCCAGCGGTGTTGCCTCCTACGAGCAGTACTTC. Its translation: CASGVASYEQYF.